A single sample is the source of the 15 T cell receptor beta chains below, sequenced in a study of neurological immune-mediated disorders. Sample time point: technical triplicate 3. TCRdb called the 5' RACE reads again in MiXCR, with one record for every CDR3 protein. There are 25,000 to 30,000 distinct CDR3 sequences in the sample; about 15% occur only once, and about 5% lies in the top ten. The specimen sequenced was CD4+ T cells from blood. Every receptor here comes from a female donor with HTLV-1-associated myelopathy (HAM/TSP).

This chain links TRBV20-1 with TRBJ2-3, with D uncertain. Trimming left V 3 bases short and J 5 bases short, with 18 bases between. This CDR3 has 15 residues. Germline lookup yields CDR1 DFQATT and CDR2 SNEGSKA (reference sequence). The CDR3 DNA sequence: TGCAGTGCTAGGTTCGGGCCTGGGGTATTAGATACGCAGTATTTT. This sequence encodes CSARFGPGVLDTQYF.

This clonotype has a count of ten or more. The chain carries TRBV5-1 and TRBJ1-4; D gene unclear. From germline, CDR1 is SGHRS and CDR2 YFSETQ. The CDR3 consists of 15 residues. Trimming removed 0 bases from V and 3 bases from J, with 9 bases in between. In DNA, the CDR3 is TGCGCCAGCAGCTTGGTGGCAGCCTCTAATGAAAAACTGTTTTTT. Amino acid sequence: CASSLVAASNEKLFF. Full variable domain (missing parts from reference TRBV5-1 and TRBJ1-4): KAGVTQTPRYLIKTRGQQVTLSCSPISGHRSVSWYQQTPGQGLQFLFEYFSETQRNKGNFPGRFSGRQFSNSRSEMNVSTLELGDSALYLCASSLVAASNEKLFFGSGTQLSVL.

The sample holds many counts of this clonotype. V is TRBV11-3 and J is TRBJ2-1, with D perhaps TRBD2 (6 bases). The CDR3 sequence is 16 residues long. Germline-derived CDR1 and CDR2 are SGHNT and YENEEA. V gave up 0 bases and J gave up 1 base, with 10 bases separating them. CDR3 sequence: CASSLDLGGSYNEQFF. CDR3 DNA: TGTGCCAGCAGCTTAGATCTCGGGGGATCCTACAATGAGCAGTTCTTC. Based on the CDR3 plus reference TRBV11-3 and TRBJ2-1, the full variable domain is EAGVVQSPRYKIIEKKQPVAFWCNPISGHNTLYWYLQNLGQGPELLIRYENEEAVDDSQLPKDRFSAERLKGVDSTLKIQPAELGDSAVYLCASSLDLGGSYNEQFFGPGTRLTVL.

This clonotype was detected many times. The rearrangement uses TRBV5-1 and TRBJ2-5; 9 bases are a match to TRBD2. This CDR3 has 15 amino acids. CDR1 SGHRS and CDR2 YFSETQ come from the germline V gene. J lost 2 bases, V lost 3 bases, and 5 bases had no gene match. Here the CDR3 DNA reads TGCGCCAGCAGCTACACAGCGGGAGGTCAAGAGACCCAGTACTTC. This codes for CASSYTAGGQETQYF.

This clonotype occurred many times. The rearrangement links TRBV28 to TRBJ1-6; 9 bases agree with TRBD1. CDR3 length: 15 residues. J gave up 8 bases and V 6 bases, and 8 bases lay outside the gene matches. Germline V lookup: CDR1 MDHEN, CDR2 SYDVKM. CDR3 in amino acids: CASRPTGGEYSPLHF. CDR3 DNA: TGTGCCAGCAGGCCCACAGGGGGCGAATATTCACCCCTCCACTTT.

The sample holds many counts of this clonotype. The J gene is TRBJ2-5, the V gene TRBV24-1; 8 positions agree with TRBD1. The CDR3 length is 13 residues. The germline V gene encodes CDR1 KGHDR and CDR2 SFDVKD. V trimming: 7 bases; J trimming: 1 base; junction bases outside the gene matches: 1. The CDR3 DNA is TGTGCCACCAGCCAGGGGGCCCAAGAGACCCAGTACTTC. This codes for CATSQGAQETQYF.

Comment on this clonotype: Germline is not matched at one junction end, which may reflect a read error. The chain is built from TRBV7-9 and TRBJ1-2; 7 nucleotides agree with TRBD1. Germline lookup yields CDR1 SEHNR and CDR2 FQNEAQ (reference sequence). CDR3 length: 14 amino acids. This chain's CDR3 is CASSLGGTALKGAF. The CDR3 DNA follows: TGTGCCAGCAGCTTAGGGGGGACAGCCCTAAAGGGCGCCTTC.

This clonotype occurred many times. V gene TRBV9 combines with J gene TRBJ2-1; a possible D gene is TRBD2 (6 bases). The CDR3 loop spans 12 amino acids. Germline values: CDR1 SGDLS, CDR2 YYNGEE. Trimming pared 4 bases from V and 8 bases from J, leaving 10 bases between. The CDR3: CASSSRGDEQFF. For the CDR3, the DNA is TGTGCCAGCAGCTCGCGCGGGGATGAGCAGTTCTTC.

This clonotype showed up many times. The chain uses TRBV6-1 and TRBJ2-3; possibly TRBD2 for D (6 bases). V was pared by 6 bases and J by 0 bases, with 7 bases between. Germline CDR1 MNHNS, CDR2 SASEGT. This CDR3 spans 13 amino acids. The CDR3 bases are TGTGCCAGCAGGCGGGGCAGCACAGATACGCAGTATTTT. Translation: CASRRGSTDTQYF.

This clonotype was found many times. V gene TRBV19 combines with J gene TRBJ1-5; 9 bases are a match to TRBD1. The CDR3 spans 15 residues. Germline lookup yields CDR1 LNHDA and CDR2 SQIVND (reference sequence). The ends lost 6 bases at V and 6 bases at J; junction bases unmatched: 9. As DNA, the CDR3 is TGTGCCAGTAGAGAAACCGGGACAGGGTTTCAGCCCCAGCATTTT. It specifies CASRETGTGFQPQHF.

This clonotype ranks as medium-sized. The genes are TRBV10-3 and TRBJ2-5; D is possibly TRBD2 (7 bases). V dropped 8 bases and J dropped 1 base, with 14 bases sitting between them. The germline gives CDR1 ENHRY, CDR2 SYGVKD. This CDR3 is 14 amino acids long. For the CDR3, the DNA is TGTGCCATCGGCACCCGGGGGGCCCAAGAGACCCAGTACTTC. Amino acids: CAIGTRGAQETQYF.

The CDR3 sequence is CSLGLAGGTRNTQYF. The CDR3 DNA follows: TGCAGTTTAGGGCTAGCGGGAGGGACTAGGAATACGCAGTATTTT. The chain uses TRBV20-1 and TRBJ2-3, with 12 bases that match TRBD2. V gave up 8 bases and J gave up 7 bases; unmatched junction bases: 13. There are 15 residues in the CDR3. Germline CDR1 and CDR2: DFQATT and SNEGSKA (reference sequence).

This clonotype was recorded many times. The chain uses TRBV5-1 and TRBJ2-2; tentative D call: TRBD1 (6 bases). Trimming cost V 0 bases and J 5 bases, with 17 bases left between them. Germline values: CDR1 SGHRS, CDR2 YFSETQ. The CDR3 runs 17 residues. CDR3 DNA: TGCGCCAGCAGCTTGGGTCCCCAAGGACAGCATACCGGGGAGCTGTTTTTT. Translating it yields CASSLGPQGQHTGELFF. Together with reference TRBV5-1 and TRBJ2-2, the CDR3 gives the full variable domain: KAGVTQTPRYLIKTRGQQVTLSCSPISGHRSVSWYQQTPGQGLQFLFEYFSETQRNKGNFPGRFSGRQFSNSRSEMNVSTLELGDSALYLCASSLGPQGQHTGELFFGEGSRLTVL.

Many counts were recorded for this clonotype. The V gene is TRBV29-1, the J gene TRBJ1-1, with 8 bases aligning to TRBD1. J was trimmed by 4 bases and V by 6 bases; bases with no gene match: 4. The CDR3 contains 12 residues. Germline-derived CDR1 and CDR2 are SQVTM and ANQGSEA. The DNA for the CDR3 is TGCAGCGTGACACAGGGGGGCACTGAAGCTTTCTTT. Protein: CSVTQGGTEAFF.

To note about this clonotype: This could be a read error, since a much larger clone is one nucleotide away. The chain couples TRBV7-6 to TRBJ2-5, with D hard to call. CDR3 length equals 14 residues. Germline values: CDR1 SGHVS, CDR2 FNYEAQ. CDR3 sequence (DNA): TGTGCCATCAGCTTAGCAGGTCAGCGAGAGACCCAGTACTTC. It is translated as CAISLAGQRETQYF.